The 6 T cell receptor beta chains reported below all come from one sample, sequenced in a study of OX40 agonist ivuxolimab in advanced cancers. Libraries were prepared by immunoSEQ multiplex PCR; TCRdb keeps only in-frame clonotypes and omits some of them. The profile covers tens of thousands of clones, with 90% appearing a single time and 8% to 11% taken by the ten largest. The sequences come from CD4+ or CD8+ T cells sorted from blood, collected in a trial of the OX40 agonist ivuxolimab. The receptors derive from an adult with an advanced solid tumor such as melanoma, head and neck, liver or kidney cancer.

The chain combines TRBV9 with TRBJ2-7; D is uncertain. CDR3 size: 14 residues. V was pared by 0 bases and J by 4 bases, with 11 bases between. Germline V gene data show CDR1 as SGDLS and CDR2 as YYNGEE. This CDR3 reads CASSVEMGNYEQYF. The DNA for the CDR3 is TGTGCCAGCAGCGTAGAAATGGGTAATTACGAGCAGTACTTC.

The V call is TRBV28, the J call TRBJ1-1; possibly TRBD1 for D (5 bases). Germline V gives CDR1 MDHEN, CDR2 SYDVKM. The V gene lost 5 bases and the J gene lost 10 bases, with 17 bases spanning the gap. The CDR3 length is 13 residues. The CDR3 nucleotides read TGTGCCAGCAGTCACCCCGGGGGGAAGCGAGCTTTCTTT. Translating it yields CASSHPGGKRAFF.

This clone was found once. The genes are TRBV7-2 and TRBJ1-3, with D perhaps matching TRBD1 (5 bases). V was shortened by 5 bases and J by 4 bases, with 15 bases between the two germline ends. CDR1 and CDR2 from the germline V gene are SGHTA and FQGNSA. The CDR3 runs to 15 residues. DNA for the CDR3: TGTGCCAGCAGCCCCAGGGTTATAAGGGGAAACACCATATATTTT. Amino acid sequence: CASSPRVIRGNTIYF.

With respect to this clone: Other DNA sequences of this sample code for an identical CDR3. The V and J genes are TRBV30 and TRBJ2-7; 9 bases line up with TRBD2. The V segment lost 3 bases and the J segment 5 bases; nucleotides outside the gene matches: 5. The CDR3 length is 13 residues. CDR1 is GTSNPN and CDR2 is SVGIG in the germline V gene (reference sequence). CDR3 nucleotide sequence: TGTGCCTGGAGCGCAATAGCGGGGGACGAGCAGTACTTC. This translates into CAWSAIAGDEQYF.

This clone came up once. The V and J genes are TRBV6-5 and TRBJ2-7; 10 bases line up with TRBD2. This CDR3 contains 14 residues. Germline V gene sequence: CDR1 MNHEY, CDR2 SVGAGI. V lost 3 bases, J lost 7 bases, and 6 bases stayed unmatched. CDR3 nucleotides: TGTGCCAGCAGTTATACTAGCGGGAAAGGGGAGCAGTACTTC. Its translation is CASSYTSGKGEQYF.

CDR3 nucleotides: TGTGCCAGCAGCTTAGACACCTCGAGAGGCTACACCTTC. It translates to CASSLDTSRGYTF. V gene TRBV7-9 combines with J gene TRBJ1-2, with D uncertain. V was clipped by 1 base and J by 8 bases, with 11 bases between them. The length of the CDR3 is 13 residues. Germline CDR1 is SEHNR and CDR2 is FQNEAQ (reference sequence).